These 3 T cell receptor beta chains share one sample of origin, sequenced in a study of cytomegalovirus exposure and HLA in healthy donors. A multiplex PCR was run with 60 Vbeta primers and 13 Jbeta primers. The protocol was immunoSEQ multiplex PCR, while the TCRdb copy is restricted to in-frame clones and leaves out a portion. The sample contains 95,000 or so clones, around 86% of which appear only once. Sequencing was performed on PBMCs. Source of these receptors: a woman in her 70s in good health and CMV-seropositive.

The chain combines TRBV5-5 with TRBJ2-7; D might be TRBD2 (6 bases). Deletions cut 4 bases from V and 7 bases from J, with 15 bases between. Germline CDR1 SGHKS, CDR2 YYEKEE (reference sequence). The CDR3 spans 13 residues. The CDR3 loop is CASSIPGAGEQYF. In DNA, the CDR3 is TGTGCCAGCAGCATTCCGGGAGCAGGGGAGCAGTACTTC.

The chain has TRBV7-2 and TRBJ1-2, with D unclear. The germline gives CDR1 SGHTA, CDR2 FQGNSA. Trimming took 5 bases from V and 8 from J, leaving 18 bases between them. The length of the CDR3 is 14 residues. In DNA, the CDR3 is TGTGCCAGCAGCGCGATGACACCACTGGGCGGCTACACCTTC. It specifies CASSAMTPLGGYTF.

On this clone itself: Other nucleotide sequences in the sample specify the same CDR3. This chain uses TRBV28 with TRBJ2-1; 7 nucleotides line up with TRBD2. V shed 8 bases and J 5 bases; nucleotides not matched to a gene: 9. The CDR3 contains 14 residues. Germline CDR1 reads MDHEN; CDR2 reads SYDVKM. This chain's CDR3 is CASYPGLADNEQFF. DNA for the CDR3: TGTGCCAGCTACCCGGGGCTAGCGGACAATGAGCAGTTCTTC.